This is a list of T cell receptor beta chains from one sample in a study of blood T cell repertoires in COVID-19. Profiling relied on immunoSEQ multiplex PCR, and the TCRdb table lists in-frame clones only, not all of them. Of about 170,000 clones in the sample, around 83% were seen once. Sequenced material: peripheral blood. These receptor sequences come from a woman in her seventies who had recovered from COVID-19. The CDR3 runs from the conserved cysteine through the conserved F or W. The order of the fields is V gene, J gene, CDR3 length, clone size, D gene, CDR3 protein, CDR3 DNA. A D gene is named only where the DNA matches it firmly. A clone size is listed for some rows: how often the clone was seen (once, few, many), or a class if it is expanded.

>TRBV7-3|TRBJ2-5|15|-|TRBD2
CASSSSGRARETQYF
TGTGCCAGCAGCTCCAGCGGGAGGGCCCGGGAGACCCAGTACTTC
>TRBV4-2|TRBJ1-2|13|-|-
CASSQGRGVVGGF
TGTGCCAGCAGCCAAGGCCGCGGGGTAGTAGGCGGGTTC
>TRBV27|TRBJ2-7|16|-|-
CASSPLGGDGTYEQYF
TGTGCCAGCAGTCCTTTAGGGGGGGACGGCACCTACGAGCAGTACTTC
>TRBV5-1|TRBJ2-3|16|-|-
CASSLGATAITDTQYF
TGCGCCAGCAGCTTGGGGGCGACGGCCATCACAGATACGCAGTATTTT
>TRBV6-5|TRBJ1-4|14|-|-
CASSPGPANEKLFF
TGTGCCAGCAGCCCCGGTCCCGCTAATGAAAAACTGTTTTTT
>TRBV5-4|TRBJ2-5|14|-|-
CASSPAGHQETQYF
TGTGCCAGCAGCCCAGCAGGGCATCAAGAGACCCAGTACTTC
>TRBV2|TRBJ1-6|16|-|TRBD1
CASRGGQGSYNSPLHF
TGTGCCAGCAGGGGGGGACAGGGATCCTATAATTCACCCCTCCACTTT
>TRBV27|TRBJ2-3|11|-|-
CASEGADTQYF
TGTGCCAGCGAAGGGGCAGATACGCAGTATTTT
>TRBV21-1|TRBJ2-7|14|-|-
CARHPGTVSYEQYF
TGTGCCCGCCACCCCGGGACAGTCTCGTACGAGCAGTACTTC
>TRBV20-1|TRBJ2-1|20|many|-
CSASGSGIPRAGRAYNEQFF
TGCAGTGCTAGTGGGTCAGGGATCCCGAGGGCCGGGAGAGCCTACAATGAGCAGTTCTTC
>TRBV20-1|TRBJ1-2|11|few|-
CSMTANYGYTF
TGCAGCATGACAGCAAACTATGGCTACACCTTC
>TRBV29-1|TRBJ2-3|13|-|TRBD1
CSVTGQARDTQYF
TGCAGCGTTACCGGACAGGCCCGGGATACGCAGTATTTT
>TRBV25-1|TRBJ2-1|15|few|-
CASSGRSGRSNEQFF
TGTGCCAGCAGTGGTCGTAGCGGACGAAGCAATGAGCAGTTCTTC
>TRBV7-2|TRBJ1-1|17|-|-
CASSPALGARMNTEAFF
TGTGCCAGCAGCCCGGCCTTGGGGGCGCGTATGAACACTGAAGCTTTCTTT
>TRBV23-1|TRBJ2-7|16|-|TRBD2
CASSPQTSGRAREQYF
TGCGCCAGCAGTCCGCAGACTAGCGGGAGGGCCCGCGAGCAGTACTTC
>TRBV9|TRBJ2-1|14|-|-
CASNTADLDNEQFF
TGTGCCAGCAACACAGCGGATCTCGACAATGAGCAGTTCTTC
>TRBV4-3|TRBJ2-1|15|-|-
CASSQVARSYNEQFF
TGCGCCAGCAGCCAAGTTGCTAGATCCTACAATGAGCAGTTCTTC
>TRBV18|TRBJ1-6|16|-|TRBD1
CASSPTGQGYNSPLHF
TGTGCCAGCTCACCTACGGGACAGGGGTATAATTCACCCCTCCACTTT
>TRBV9|TRBJ1-1|16|-|-
CASSVVPNGGATEAFF
TGTGCCAGCAGCGTAGTCCCCAACGGAGGGGCCACTGAAGCTTTCTTT
>TRBV25-1|TRBJ2-3|17|-|-
CASSARPGGPKLDTQYF
TGTGCCAGCAGTGCTCGCCCCGGAGGCCCGAAGTTGGATACGCAGTATTTT
>TRBV5-6|TRBJ1-5|16|-|-
CASSLGGGYSNQPQHF
TGTGCCAGCAGCTTGGGGGGAGGCTATAGCAATCAGCCCCAGCATTTT
>TRBV5-1|TRBJ2-3|16|many|-
CASSLAGPGGADTQYF
TGCGCCAGCAGCTTGGCCGGGCCCGGAGGCGCAGATACGCAGTATTTT
>TRBV24-1|TRBJ2-7|14|-|-
CATSDSGAPYEQYF
TGTGCCACCAGTGATTCAGGGGCGCCCTACGAGCAGTACTTC
>TRBV30|TRBJ2-2|14|-|-
CAWRNGGNTGELFF
TGTGCCTGGAGAAACGGGGGGAACACCGGGGAGCTGTTTTTT
>TRBV3-1/TRBV3-2|TRBJ2-5|13|-|TRBD1
CASSPTGAETQYF
TGTGCCAGCAGCCCCACAGGGGCGGAGACCCAGTACTTC
>TRBV7-3|TRBJ2-5|16|-|TRBD2
CASSRTSGRAWETQYF
TGTGCCAGCAGCCGGACTAGCGGGAGGGCCTGGGAGACCCAGTACTTC
>TRBV21-1|TRBJ2-1|14|few|-
CASSNGTSYNEQFF
TGTGCCAGCAGCAACGGGACTAGCTACAATGAGCAGTTCTTC
>TRBV6-5|TRBJ1-6|11|-|-
CASPPGGPLHF
TGTGCCAGCCCCCCGGGGGGGCCCCTCCACTTT
>TRBV30|TRBJ1-2|17|-|TRBD1
CAWSPHGQGSTNYGYTF
TGTGCCTGGAGTCCCCACGGACAGGGATCTACTAACTATGGCTACACCTTC
>TRBV5-4|TRBJ1-2|14|few|-
CASSPRDAAYGYTF
TGTGCCAGCAGCCCGCGGGACGCTGCCTATGGCTACACCTTC
>TRBV20-1|TRBJ2-7|11|-|-
CSAREAGGGHF
TGCAGTGCTAGAGAGGCTGGGGGGGGCCACTTC
>TRBV5-1|TRBJ1-6|16|-|TRBD1
CASSHGDRGGSSPLHF
TGCGCCAGCAGCCATGGGGACAGAGGGGGGAGTTCACCCCTCCACTTT
>TRBV5-4|TRBJ2-4|14|-|TRBD2
CASSSTGGENIQYF
TGTGCCAGCAGCTCCACCGGGGGGGAAAACATTCAGTACTTC
>TRBV5-1|TRBJ2-7|14|-|-
CASSLGQAFSEQYF
TGCGCCAGCAGCTTGGGACAGGCTTTTAGCGAGCAGTACTTC
>TRBV5-1|TRBJ1-6|16|-|TRBD1
CASSRDRGAQHSPLHF
TGCGCCAGCAGCAGGGACAGAGGGGCCCAACATTCACCCCTCCACTTT
>TRBV6-6|TRBJ1-1|13|-|-
CASSPQGNTEAFF
TGTGCCAGCAGTCCCCAGGGTAACACTGAAGCTTTCTTT